These 7 T cell receptor beta chains were all obtained from the same sample, sequenced in a study of blood T cell repertoires in COVID-19. Clones were read by immunoSEQ multiplex PCR, and TCRdb kept only the in-frame ones, dropping some. The repertoire holds around 270,000 clones, roughly nine tenths seen once, with roughly 4% in the top ten. Sequencing used peripheral blood. The receptors shown here come from a man aged 60-69 years who had recovered from COVID-19.

The V gene is TRBV27, the J gene TRBJ1-4, with D maybe TRBD1 (5 bases). This CDR3 has 17 amino acids. Trimming shortened V by 6 bases and J by 5 bases, and 22 bases separated the two germline ends. Germline CDR1 is MNHEY and CDR2 is SMNVEV (reference sequence). The CDR3 coding sequence is TGTGCCAGCAGCTTTCGGGGGGGTTCGCTTTTGAATGAAAAACTGTTTTTT. Encoded protein: CASSFRGGSLLNEKLFF. Combining the CDR3 with reference TRBV27 and TRBJ1-4 gives the whole variable domain EAQVTQNPRYLITVTGKKLTVTCSQNMNHEYMSWYRQDPGLGLRQIYYSMNVEVTDKGDVPEGYKVSRKEKRNFPLILESPSPNQTSLYFCASSFRGGSLLNEKLFFGSGTQLSVL.

The rearrangement links TRBV27 to TRBJ2-7; 11 bases map to TRBD2. CDR1 and CDR2 from the germline V gene are MNHEY and SMNVEV (reference sequence). V gave up 4 bases and J gave up 4 bases; unmatched junction bases: 9. The CDR3 sequence is 16 residues long. CDR3 residues: CASSYPGLAEKYEQYF. The DNA of the CDR3 is TGTGCCAGCAGTTACCCGGGACTAGCGGAGAAGTACGAGCAGTACTTC.

The chain combines TRBV5-6 with TRBJ2-7; 10 bases match TRBD2. With 1 base clipped from V and 1 base from J, the junction kept 11 bases outside the gene matches. The germline CDR1 and CDR2 sequences are SGHDT and YYEEEE. The CDR3 spans 18 residues. CDR3 residues: CASSLPGTSVPSSYEQYF. CDR3 nucleotide sequence: TGTGCCAGCAGCTTGCCAGGGACTAGCGTCCCGAGTTCCTACGAGCAGTACTTC. Looking up the rest from reference TRBV5-6 and TRBJ2-7 gives the full variable domain: DAGVTQSPTHLIKTRGQQVTLRCSPKSGHDTVSWYQQALGQGPQFIFQYYEEEERQRGNFPDRFSGHQFPNYSSELNVNALLLGDSALYLCASSLPGTSVPSSYEQYFGPGTRLTVT.

This clone has just one count. The V call is TRBV7-3, the J call TRBJ2-1; 11 nucleotides match TRBD1. Trimming took 5 bases from V and 6 from J; bases not matched to a gene: 6. The CDR3 extends over 15 amino acids. Germline loops: CDR1 SGHTA, CDR2 FQGTGA. CDR3: CASSPRDRGANEQFF. The DNA for the CDR3 is TGTGCCAGCAGCCCGCGGGACAGGGGGGCCAATGAGCAGTTCTTC.

This clone was observed a handful of times. The chain couples TRBV3-1 (or the pseudogene TRBV3-2) to TRBJ1-2; D not resolved. Germline assignment: CDR1 LGHDT and CDR2 YNNKEL (reference sequence). This CDR3 has 14 residues. Trimming took 3 bases from V and 2 from J, leaving 10 bases between them. The CDR3 DNA reads as TGTGCCAGCAGCCATCTAGACGTAAACTATGGCTACACCTTC. This encodes CASSHLDVNYGYTF.

This clone was observed a single time. The CDR3 coding sequence is TGTGCCAGCAGCTTGAAAACGGGGGGGCAAGAGACCCAGTACTTC. Residues: CASSLKTGGQETQYF. This rearrangement joins TRBV5-6 to TRBJ2-5, with 8 nucleotides matching TRBD2. Unmatched junction bases numbered 4, after V lost 1 base and J lost 2 bases. Germline V gene data show CDR1 as SGHDT and CDR2 as YYEEEE. This CDR3 spans 15 amino acids. Drawing the rest from reference TRBV5-6 and TRBJ2-5, the complete variable domain is DAGVTQSPTHLIKTRGQQVTLRCSPKSGHDTVSWYQQALGQGPQFIFQYYEEEERQRGNFPDRFSGHQFPNYSSELNVNALLLGDSALYLCASSLKTGGQETQYFGPGTRLLVL.

V usage is TRBV3-1 (or the pseudogene TRBV3-2) and J usage is TRBJ1-2; unclear D gene. Germline loops: CDR1 LGHDT, CDR2 YNNKEL (reference sequence). V dropped 1 base and J dropped 10 bases, with 13 bases sitting between them. The CDR3 is made up of 13 amino acids. DNA of the CDR3: TGTGCCAGCAGCCAAGGACTGGCCAGCTTCTACACCTTC. It yields the protein CASSQGLASFYTF.